The 12 T cell receptor beta chains reported below all come from one sample, sequenced in a study of T cells after yellow fever vaccination. TCRdb independently ran MiXCR on the 5' RACE reads; one entry per CDR3 protein. This sample has hundreds of thousands of distinct CDR3 sequences, with about a fifth found just once. Sequenced material: PBMCs, taken less than 25 days after the first yellow fever vaccination. These receptors originate from a man aged 18 to 35 who received the YFV17D yellow fever vaccine.

The J gene is TRBJ2-7, the V gene TRBV7-2, with 7 bases lining up with TRBD2. CDR1 is SGHTA, CDR2 FQGNSA, per germline. The CDR3 length is 13 residues. The V and J ends lost 4 bases and 3 bases, in that order; junction bases with no gene match: 3. CDR3 loop: CASSSREFYEQYF. The CDR3 nucleotides read TGTGCCAGCAGCTCGCGGGAGTTCTACGAGCAGTACTTC.

The rearrangement uses TRBV5-4 and TRBJ2-1; 9 positions agree with TRBD2. J lost 6 bases, V lost 4 bases, and 11 bases had no gene match. This CDR3 is built from 16 residues. Germline loops: CDR1 SGHNT, CDR2 YYREEE (reference sequence). The CDR3 DNA is TGTGCCAGCAGCCCCTCGGGCGGGGGGGCCCTCAATGAGCAGTTCTTC. Residues: CASSPSGGGALNEQFF.

This chain uses TRBV5-1 with TRBJ2-1; D call uncertain. This CDR3 spans 14 amino acids. V shed 1 base and J shed 4 bases, with 9 bases lying between them. Germline-derived CDR1 and CDR2 are SGHRS and YFSETQ. The CDR3 sequence: CASSLFLGYNEQFF. The CDR3 region has the DNA TGCGCCAGCAGCTTGTTCTTGGGATACAATGAGCAGTTCTTC.

The chain carries TRBV29-1 and TRBJ1-3; 10 nucleotides align to TRBD1. The ends lost 5 bases at V and 7 bases at J; junction bases unmatched: 5. Germline V gene sequence: CDR1 SQVTM, CDR2 ANQGSEA. CDR3 size: 13 residues. The CDR3 DNA reads as TGCAGCGTTCAGGGGACAGGGGCGAACACCATATATTTT. This sequence encodes CSVQGTGANTIYF.

This clonotype was seen many times. V gene TRBV5-1 combines with J gene TRBJ2-1; TRBD2 matches at 12 bases. Germline V lookup: CDR1 SGHRS, CDR2 YFSETQ. After removal of 0 bases from V and 6 bases from J, the junction contained 10 bases not matched to a gene. The CDR3 sequence is 18 residues long. The CDR3 DNA follows: TGCGCCAGCAGCTTGGTGCCCTCTAGCGGGGGGGCCACCAATGAGCAGTTCTTC. Protein product: CASSLVPSSGGATNEQFF.

The rearrangement joins TRBV5-1 to TRBJ2-3; D is perhaps TRBD2 (6 bases). The CDR3 covers 15 residues. V was shortened by 1 base and J by 5 bases, with 14 bases between the two germline ends. The germline V gene encodes CDR1 SGHRS and CDR2 YFSETQ. CDR3 sequence: CASSLQAAGGDTQYF. DNA for the CDR3: TGCGCCAGCAGCTTGCAAGCGGCCGGGGGAGATACGCAGTATTTT.

The V call is TRBV9, the J call TRBJ1-1; no clear D gene. CDR3 length: 14 amino acids. CDR1 is SGDLS, CDR2 YYNGEE, per germline. Trimming removed 1 base from V and 2 bases from J, with 9 bases in between. This CDR3 reads CASSVRAANTEAFF. DNA of the CDR3: TGTGCCAGCAGCGTAAGGGCAGCCAACACTGAAGCTTTCTTT.

The chain carries TRBV6-5 and TRBJ2-7; D possibly matches TRBD1 or TRBD2 (6 bases each). Trimming took 0 bases from V and 4 from J, leaving 13 bases between them. The CDR3 has 15 amino acids. Germline V gene sequence: CDR1 MNHEY, CDR2 SVGAGI. The CDR3 DNA is TGTGCCAGCAGTTACTCGTCACAGGGAGGATACGAGCAGTACGTC. Encoded protein: CASSYSSQGGYEQYV.

This chain connects TRBV28 to TRBJ1-3; TRBD1 matches 7 bases. Germline values: CDR1 MDHEN, CDR2 SYDVKM. The J segment lost 2 bases and the V segment lost 3 bases, leaving 4 bases of the junction unmatched. The CDR3 has 15 amino acids. Here the CDR3 reads CASSFSGTAGNTIYF. CDR3 nucleotides: TGTGCCAGCAGTTTCAGCGGGACAGCTGGAAACACCATATATTTT.

This clonotype was recorded a few times. The V gene is TRBV5-1, the J gene TRBJ1-5; D perhaps matches TRBD1 (5 bases). This CDR3 is 14 amino acids long. The V end was cut by 4 bases, the J end by 5 bases, with 13 bases between. Germline values: CDR1 SGHRS, CDR2 YFSETQ. CDR3 region: CASSMTAGDQPQHF. DNA for the CDR3: TGCGCCAGCAGCATGACCGCGGGGGATCAGCCCCAGCATTTT.

This clonotype appeared a few times. The V gene is TRBV24-1, the J gene TRBJ2-5; 7 bases are a match to TRBD2. This CDR3 region has 16 residues. Trimming took 4 bases from V and 5 from J; bases not matched to a gene: 12. CDR1 and CDR2 from the germline V gene are KGHDR and SFDVKD. CDR3 in amino acids: CATSDMAGGVGETQYF. In DNA, the CDR3 is TGTGCCACCAGTGACATGGCTGGGGGGGTGGGGGAGACCCAGTACTTC.

The chain is built from TRBV10-3 and TRBJ2-5; maybe TRBD1 (5 bases). Germline V CDR1 and CDR2: ENHRY, SYGVKD. This CDR3 is built from 14 residues. V was shortened by 5 bases and J by 1 base, with 11 bases between the two germline ends. The CDR3 reads CAISSTARQETQYF. The DNA of the CDR3 is TGTGCCATCAGTTCGACAGCCCGCCAAGAGACCCAGTACTTC.